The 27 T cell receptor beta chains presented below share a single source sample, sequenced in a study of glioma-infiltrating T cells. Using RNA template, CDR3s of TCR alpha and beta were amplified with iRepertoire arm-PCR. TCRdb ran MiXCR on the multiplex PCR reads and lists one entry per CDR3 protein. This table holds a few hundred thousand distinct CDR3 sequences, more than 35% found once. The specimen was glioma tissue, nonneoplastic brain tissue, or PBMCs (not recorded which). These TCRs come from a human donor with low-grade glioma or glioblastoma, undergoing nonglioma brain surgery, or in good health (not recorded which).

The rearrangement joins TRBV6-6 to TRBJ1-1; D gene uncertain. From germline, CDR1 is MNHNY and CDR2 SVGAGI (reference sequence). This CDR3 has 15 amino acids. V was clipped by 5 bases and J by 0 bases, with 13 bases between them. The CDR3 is CASSDGGRVNTEAFF. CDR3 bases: TGTGCCAGCAGTGATGGTGGACGGGTGAACACTGAAGCTTTCTTT.

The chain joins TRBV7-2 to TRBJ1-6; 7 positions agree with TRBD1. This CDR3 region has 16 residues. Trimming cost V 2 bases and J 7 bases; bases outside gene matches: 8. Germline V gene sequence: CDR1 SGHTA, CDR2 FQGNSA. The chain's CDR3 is CASSLSHGTANSPLHF. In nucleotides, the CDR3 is TGTGCCAGCAGCTTAAGTCACGGGACAGCCAATTCACCCCTCCACTTT.

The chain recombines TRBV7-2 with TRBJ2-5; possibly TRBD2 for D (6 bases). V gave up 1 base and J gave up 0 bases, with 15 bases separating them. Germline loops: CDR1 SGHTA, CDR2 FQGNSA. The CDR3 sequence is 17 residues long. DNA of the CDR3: TGTGCCAGCAGCTTAGGAGGGCGGGGAAGATACCAAGAGACCCAGTACTTC. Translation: CASSLGGRGRYQETQYF.

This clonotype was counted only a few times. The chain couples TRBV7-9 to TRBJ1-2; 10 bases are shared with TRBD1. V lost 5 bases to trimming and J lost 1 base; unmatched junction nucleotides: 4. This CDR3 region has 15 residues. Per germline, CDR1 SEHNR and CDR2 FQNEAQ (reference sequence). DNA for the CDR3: TGTGCCAGCAGCGCAGACAGGGGGCGTAACTATGGCTACACCTTC. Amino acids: CASSADRGRNYGYTF.

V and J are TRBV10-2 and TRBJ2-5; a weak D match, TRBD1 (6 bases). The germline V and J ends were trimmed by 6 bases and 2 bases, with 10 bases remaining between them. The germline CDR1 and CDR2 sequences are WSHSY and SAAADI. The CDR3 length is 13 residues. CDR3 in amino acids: CASSEGQQETQYF. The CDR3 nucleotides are TGCGCCAGCAGCGAAGGACAGCAAGAGACCCAGTACTTC.

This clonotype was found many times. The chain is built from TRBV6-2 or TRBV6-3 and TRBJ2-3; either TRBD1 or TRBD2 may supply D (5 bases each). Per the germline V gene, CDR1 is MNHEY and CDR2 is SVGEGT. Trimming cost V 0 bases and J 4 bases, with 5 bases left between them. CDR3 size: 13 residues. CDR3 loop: CASSYSGADTQYF. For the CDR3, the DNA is TGTGCCAGCAGTTACTCGGGGGCAGATACGCAGTATTTT.

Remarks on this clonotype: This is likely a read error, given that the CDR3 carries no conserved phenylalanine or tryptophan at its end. As DNA, the CDR3 is TGTGCCACCAGCAGAGATTCCTACGAGCAGTACCTC. It translates to CATSRDSYEQYL. The chain uses TRBV15 and TRBJ2-7; D is uncertain. Per the germline V gene, CDR1 is LNHNV and CDR2 is YYDKDF (reference sequence). Trimming stripped 0 bases from V and 1 base from J, with 1 base between. The CDR3 runs 12 residues.

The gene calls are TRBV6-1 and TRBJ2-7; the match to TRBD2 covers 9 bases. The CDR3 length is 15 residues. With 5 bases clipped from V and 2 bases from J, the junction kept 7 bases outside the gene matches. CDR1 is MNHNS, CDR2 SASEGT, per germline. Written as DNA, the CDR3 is TGTGCCAGCAGTTATCCGGGACTAGCAACCTACGAGCAGTACTTC. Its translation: CASSYPGLATYEQYF.

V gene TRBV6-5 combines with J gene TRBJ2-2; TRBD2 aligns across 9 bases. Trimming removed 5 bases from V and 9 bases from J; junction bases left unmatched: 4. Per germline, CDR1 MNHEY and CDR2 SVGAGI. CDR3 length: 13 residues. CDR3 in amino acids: CASSQLAGRELFF. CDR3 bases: TGTGCCAGCAGTCAACTAGCGGGTCGGGAGCTGTTTTTT.

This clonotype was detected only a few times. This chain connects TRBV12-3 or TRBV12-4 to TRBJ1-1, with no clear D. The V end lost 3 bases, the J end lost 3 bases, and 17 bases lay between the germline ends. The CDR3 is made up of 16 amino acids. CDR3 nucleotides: TGTGCCAGCAGTTTGGGTCTGTGGATGGCCGACACTGAAGCTTTCTTT. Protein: CASSLGLWMADTEAFF.

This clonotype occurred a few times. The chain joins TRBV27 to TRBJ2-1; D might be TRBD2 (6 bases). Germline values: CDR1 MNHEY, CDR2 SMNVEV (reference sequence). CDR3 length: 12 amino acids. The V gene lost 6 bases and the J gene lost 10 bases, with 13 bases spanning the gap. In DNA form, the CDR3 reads TGTGCCAGCAGGAAAGGGGCGGGAGAGCAGTTCTTC. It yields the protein CASRKGAGEQFF.

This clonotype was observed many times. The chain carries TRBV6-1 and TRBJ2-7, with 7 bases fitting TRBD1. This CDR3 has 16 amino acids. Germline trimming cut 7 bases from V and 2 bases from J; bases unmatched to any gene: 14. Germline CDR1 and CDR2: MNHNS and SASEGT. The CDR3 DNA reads TGTGCCAGCACCCTTCCCGCAGGGGGTGGGACCTACGAGCAGTACTTC. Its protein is CASTLPAGGGTYEQYF.

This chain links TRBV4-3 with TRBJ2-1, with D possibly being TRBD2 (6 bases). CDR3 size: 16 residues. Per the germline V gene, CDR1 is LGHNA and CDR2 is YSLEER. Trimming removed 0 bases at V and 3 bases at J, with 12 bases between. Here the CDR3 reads CASSQEPAEGYNEQFF. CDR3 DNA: TGCGCCAGCAGCCAAGAGCCAGCGGAGGGCTACAATGAGCAGTTCTTC.

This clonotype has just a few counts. In nucleotides, the CDR3 is TGTGCTAGTGGTTTGGGACGCCTGGGCGGGGCTATCGATGAGCAGTTCTTC. Its translation: CASGLGRLGGAIDEQFF. The V call is TRBV12-5, the J call TRBJ2-1, with D possibly TRBD2 on 6 matching bases. V was pared by 1 base and J by 8 bases, with 21 bases between. Germline loops: CDR1 LGHNT, CDR2 FRNRAP. This CDR3 contains 17 residues.

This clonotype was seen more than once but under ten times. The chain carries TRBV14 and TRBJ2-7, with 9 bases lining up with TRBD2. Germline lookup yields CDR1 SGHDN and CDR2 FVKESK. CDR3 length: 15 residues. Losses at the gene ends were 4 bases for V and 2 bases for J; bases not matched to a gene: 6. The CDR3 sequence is CASSPGLAIAYEQYF. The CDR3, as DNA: TGTGCCAGCAGCCCCGGACTAGCGATAGCCTACGAGCAGTACTTC.

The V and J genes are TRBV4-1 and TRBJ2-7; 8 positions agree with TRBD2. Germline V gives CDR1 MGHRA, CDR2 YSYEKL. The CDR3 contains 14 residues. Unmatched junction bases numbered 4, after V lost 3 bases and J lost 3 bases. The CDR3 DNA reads TGCGCCAGCAGCCAGGGACTAGAAAACTACGAGCAGTACTTC. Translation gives CASSQGLENYEQYF.

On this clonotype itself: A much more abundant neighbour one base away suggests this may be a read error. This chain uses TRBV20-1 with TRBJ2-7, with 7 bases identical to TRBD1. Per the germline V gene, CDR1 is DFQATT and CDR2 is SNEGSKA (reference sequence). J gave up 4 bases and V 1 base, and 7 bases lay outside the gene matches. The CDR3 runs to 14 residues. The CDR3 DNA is TGCAGTGCTAGAGGACGGCAGGGGGTTTACGAGCAGTACTTC. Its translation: CSARGRQGVYEQYF.

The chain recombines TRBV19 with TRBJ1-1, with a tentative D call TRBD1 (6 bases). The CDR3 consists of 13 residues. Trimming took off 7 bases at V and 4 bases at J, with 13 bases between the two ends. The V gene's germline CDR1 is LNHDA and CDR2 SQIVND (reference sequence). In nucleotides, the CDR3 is TGTGCCAGTAATCAGAGGGGGAGCACTGAAGCTTTCTTT. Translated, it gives CASNQRGSTEAFF.

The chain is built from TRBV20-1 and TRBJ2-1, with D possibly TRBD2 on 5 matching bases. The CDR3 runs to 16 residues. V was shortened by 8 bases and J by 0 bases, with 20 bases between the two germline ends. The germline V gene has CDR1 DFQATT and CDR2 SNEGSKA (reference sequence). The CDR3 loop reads CSLAREVVSSYNEQFF. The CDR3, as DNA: TGCAGTTTAGCGAGAGAAGTCGTTAGCTCCTACAATGAGCAGTTCTTC.

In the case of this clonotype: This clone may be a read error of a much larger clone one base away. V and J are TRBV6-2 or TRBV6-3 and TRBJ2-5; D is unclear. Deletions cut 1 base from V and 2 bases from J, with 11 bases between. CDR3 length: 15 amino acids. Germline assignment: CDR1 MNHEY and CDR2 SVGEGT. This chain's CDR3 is CASSYLGLFQETQYF. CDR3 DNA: TGTGCCAGCAGTTACTTGGGATTGTTTCAAGAGACCCAGTACTTC.

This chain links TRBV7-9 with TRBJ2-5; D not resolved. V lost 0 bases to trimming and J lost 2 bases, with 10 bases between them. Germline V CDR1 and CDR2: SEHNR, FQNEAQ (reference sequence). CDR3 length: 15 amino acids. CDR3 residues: CASSLARRQQETQYF. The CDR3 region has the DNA TGTGCCAGCAGCTTAGCGCGACGGCAGCAAGAGACCCAGTACTTC.

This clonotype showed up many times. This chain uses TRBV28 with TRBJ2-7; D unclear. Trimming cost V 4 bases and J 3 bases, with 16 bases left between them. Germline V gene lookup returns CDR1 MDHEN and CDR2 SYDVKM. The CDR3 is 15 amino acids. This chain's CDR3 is CASSSSVLPGYEQYF. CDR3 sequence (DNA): TGTGCCAGCAGTTCCTCTGTTCTACCGGGCTACGAGCAGTACTTC.

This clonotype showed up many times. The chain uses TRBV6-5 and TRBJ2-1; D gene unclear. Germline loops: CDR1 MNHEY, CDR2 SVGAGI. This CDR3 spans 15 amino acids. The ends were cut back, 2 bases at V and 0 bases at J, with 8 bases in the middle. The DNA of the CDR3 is TGTGCCAGCAGTTACGGCAGGAACTCCTACAATGAGCAGTTCTTC. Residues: CASSYGRNSYNEQFF.

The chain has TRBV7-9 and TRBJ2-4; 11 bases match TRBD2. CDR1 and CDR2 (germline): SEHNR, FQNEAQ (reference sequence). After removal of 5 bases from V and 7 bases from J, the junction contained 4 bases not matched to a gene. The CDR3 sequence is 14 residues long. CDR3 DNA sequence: TGTGCCAGCAGCGCTAGCGGGAGGTGGAACATTCAGTACTTC. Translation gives CASSASGRWNIQYF. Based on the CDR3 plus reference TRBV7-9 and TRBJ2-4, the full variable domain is DTGVSQNPRHKITKRGQNVTFRCDPISEHNRLYWYRQTLGQGPEFLTYFQNEAQLEKSRLLSDRFSAERPKGSFSTLEIQRTEQGDSAMYLCASSASGRWNIQYFGAGTRLSVL.

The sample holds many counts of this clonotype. This CDR3 is CSARGNQPQHF. The CDR3, as DNA: TGCAGTGCTAGGGGAAATCAGCCCCAGCATTTT. V is TRBV20-1 and J is TRBJ1-5, with D unresolved. Trimming left V 3 bases short and J 4 bases short, with 4 bases between. The germline gives CDR1 DFQATT, CDR2 SNEGSKA (reference sequence). The CDR3 covers 11 residues.

The DNA for the CDR3 is TGCAGTGCGAGACTAGGGGGGTCTGGGGAGCTGTTTTTT. Its protein product is CSARLGGSGELFF. The chain has TRBV20-1 and TRBJ2-2, with D perhaps given as TRBD1 or TRBD2 (6 bases each). Between the trimmed V and J ends, which lost 6 bases and 8 bases, there was a span of 16 bases. CDR1 is DFQATT, CDR2 SNEGSKA, per germline (reference sequence). The CDR3 spans 13 residues.

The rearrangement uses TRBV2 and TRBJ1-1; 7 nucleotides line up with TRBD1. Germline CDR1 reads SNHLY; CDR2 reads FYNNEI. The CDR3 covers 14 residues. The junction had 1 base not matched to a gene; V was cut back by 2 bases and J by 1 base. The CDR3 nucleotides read TGTGCCAGCAGTGAAAGGGGGCGGAACACTGAAGCTTTCTTT. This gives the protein CASSERGRNTEAFF.